One TCR beta chain is described in this entry. This sample is drawn from a study of shared clonotypes between healthy human individuals. Naive CD8 cells, CD45RO-negative and positively selected for CCR7, excluded terminally differentiated effector memory CD45RA+ cells. The protocol was immunoSEQ multiplex PCR, while the TCRdb copy is restricted to in-frame clones and leaves out a portion. The sample yields under 1 million clones, 80% to 95% seen once. The receptor was isolated from a man aged 25 to 45 in good health. The sequencing input was naive CD8+ T cells sorted from blood.

The CDR3 DNA follows: TGTGCCAGTAGTATAGCGGGCCCCTTCCCCGAGCAGTACTTC. This encodes CASSIAGPFPEQYF. The chain uses TRBV19 and TRBJ2-7; no reliable D call. Trimming left V 1 base short and J 6 bases short, with 13 bases between. There are 14 residues in the CDR3. Germline CDR1 and CDR2: LNHDA and SQIVND (reference sequence).